This TCR beta chain stems from a study of blood T cell repertoires in COVID-19. Across the study: Italy, Spain and the United States were the sources of the convalescent and acute COVID-19 samples.

Some clones are missing from TCRdb's copy, which holds only in-frame ones; the method was immunoSEQ multiplex PCR. This table has 200,000 to 250,000 clones, around 82% appearing once. Trimming pared 0 bases from V and 5 bases from J, leaving 6 bases between. Germline-derived CDR1 and CDR2 are SGHTS and YDEGEE. The CDR3 contains 13 residues. The specimen was peripheral blood. V gene TRBV5-8 combines with J gene TRBJ1-5; D remains unclear. The receptor was derived from a woman aged 60 to 75 with acute or convalescent COVID-19. The CDR3 DNA is TGTGCCAGCAGCTTGGACAGCCATCAGCCCCAGCATTTT. Amino acids: CASSLDSHQPQHF.